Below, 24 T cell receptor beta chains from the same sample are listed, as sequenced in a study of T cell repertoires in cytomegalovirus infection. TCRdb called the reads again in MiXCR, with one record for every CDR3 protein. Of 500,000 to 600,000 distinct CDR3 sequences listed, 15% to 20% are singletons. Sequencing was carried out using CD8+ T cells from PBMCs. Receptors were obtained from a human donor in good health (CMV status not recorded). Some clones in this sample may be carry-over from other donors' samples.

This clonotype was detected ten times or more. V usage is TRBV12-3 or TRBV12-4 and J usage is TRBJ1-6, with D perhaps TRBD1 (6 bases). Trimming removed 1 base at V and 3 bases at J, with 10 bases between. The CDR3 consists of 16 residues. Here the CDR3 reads CASSLGTGRYNSPLHF. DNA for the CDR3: TGTGCCAGCAGTTTAGGAACAGGGCGCTATAATTCACCCCTCCACTTT.

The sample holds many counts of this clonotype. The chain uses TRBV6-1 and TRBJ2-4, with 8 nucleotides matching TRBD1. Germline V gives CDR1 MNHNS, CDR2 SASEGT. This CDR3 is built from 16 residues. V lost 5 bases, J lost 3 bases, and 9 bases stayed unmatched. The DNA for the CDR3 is TGTGCCAGCAGTATGACAGGGGCGATCTACAAAAACATTCAGTACTTC. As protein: CASSMTGAIYKNIQYF.

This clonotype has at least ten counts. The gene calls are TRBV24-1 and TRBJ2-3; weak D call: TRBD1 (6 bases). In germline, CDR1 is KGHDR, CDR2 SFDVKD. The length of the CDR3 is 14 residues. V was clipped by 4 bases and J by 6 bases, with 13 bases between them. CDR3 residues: CATSDQQGHDTQYF. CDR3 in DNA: TGTGCCACCAGTGACCAACAGGGACATGATACGCAGTATTTT.

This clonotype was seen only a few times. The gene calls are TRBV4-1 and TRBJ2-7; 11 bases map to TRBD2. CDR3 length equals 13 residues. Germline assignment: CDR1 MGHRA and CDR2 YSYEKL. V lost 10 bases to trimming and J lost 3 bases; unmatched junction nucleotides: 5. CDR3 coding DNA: TGCGCCATTCCGACTAGCGGGATCTACGAGCAGTACTTC. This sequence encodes CAIPTSGIYEQYF.

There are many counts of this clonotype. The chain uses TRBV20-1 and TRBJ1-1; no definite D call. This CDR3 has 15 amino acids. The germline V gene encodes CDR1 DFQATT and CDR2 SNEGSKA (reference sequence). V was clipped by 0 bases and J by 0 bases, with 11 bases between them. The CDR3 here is CSAREELGLNTEAFF. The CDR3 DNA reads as TGCAGTGCTAGAGAGGAACTCGGTTTGAACACTGAAGCTTTCTTT.

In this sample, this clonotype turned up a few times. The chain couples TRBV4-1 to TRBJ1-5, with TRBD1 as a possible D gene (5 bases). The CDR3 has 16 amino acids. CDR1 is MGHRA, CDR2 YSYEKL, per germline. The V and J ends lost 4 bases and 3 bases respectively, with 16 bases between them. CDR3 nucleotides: TGCGCCAGCAGCCGAGCCCTACAGGACTCCAATCAGCCCCAGCATTTT. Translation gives CASSRALQDSNQPQHF.

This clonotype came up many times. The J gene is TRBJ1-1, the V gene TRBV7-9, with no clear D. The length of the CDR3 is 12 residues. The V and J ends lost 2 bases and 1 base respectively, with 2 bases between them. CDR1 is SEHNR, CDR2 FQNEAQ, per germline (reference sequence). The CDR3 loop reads CASSLTNTEAFF. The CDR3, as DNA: TGTGCCAGCAGCTTAACGAACACTGAAGCTTTCTTT.

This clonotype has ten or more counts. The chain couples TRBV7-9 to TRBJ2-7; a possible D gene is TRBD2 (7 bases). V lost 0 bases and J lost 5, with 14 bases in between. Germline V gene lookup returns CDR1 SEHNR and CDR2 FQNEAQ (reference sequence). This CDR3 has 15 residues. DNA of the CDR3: TGTGCCAGCAGCTTAGCCCTGGGAGGGGGGGACGAGCAGTACTTC. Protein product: CASSLALGGGDEQYF.

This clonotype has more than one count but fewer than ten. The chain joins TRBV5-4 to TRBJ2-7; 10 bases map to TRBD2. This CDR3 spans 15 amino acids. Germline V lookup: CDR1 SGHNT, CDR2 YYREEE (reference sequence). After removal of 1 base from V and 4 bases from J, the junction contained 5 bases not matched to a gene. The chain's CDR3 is CASSLHSGRRYEQYF. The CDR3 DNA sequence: TGTGCCAGCAGCTTGCATAGCGGGAGGAGATACGAGCAGTACTTC.

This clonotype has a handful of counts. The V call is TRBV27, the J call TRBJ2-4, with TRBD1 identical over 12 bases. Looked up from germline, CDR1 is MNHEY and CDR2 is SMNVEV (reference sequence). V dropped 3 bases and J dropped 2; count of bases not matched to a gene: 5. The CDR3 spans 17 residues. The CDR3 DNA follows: TGTGCCAGCAGTTTCCGGGGACAGGGGGCACCCAAAAACATTCAGTACTTC. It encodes CASSFRGQGAPKNIQYF.

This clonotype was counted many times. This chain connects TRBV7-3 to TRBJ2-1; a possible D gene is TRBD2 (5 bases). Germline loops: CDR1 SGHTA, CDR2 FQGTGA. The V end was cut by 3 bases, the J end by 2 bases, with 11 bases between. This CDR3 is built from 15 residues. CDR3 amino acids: CASSFALGTYNEQFF. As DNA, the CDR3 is TGTGCCAGCAGCTTTGCCCTCGGGACCTACAATGAGCAGTTCTTC.

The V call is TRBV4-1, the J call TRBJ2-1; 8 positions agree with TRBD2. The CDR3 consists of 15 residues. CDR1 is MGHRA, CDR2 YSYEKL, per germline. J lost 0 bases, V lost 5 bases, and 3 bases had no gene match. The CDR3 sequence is CASSWRGDSYNEQFF. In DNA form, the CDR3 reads TGCGCCAGCAGCTGGCGGGGGGACTCCTACAATGAGCAGTTCTTC.

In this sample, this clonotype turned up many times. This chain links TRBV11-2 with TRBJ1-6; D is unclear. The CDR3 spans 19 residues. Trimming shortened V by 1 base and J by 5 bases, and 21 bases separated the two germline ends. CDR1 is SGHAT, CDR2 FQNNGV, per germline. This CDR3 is CASSLGPFSREANNSPLHF. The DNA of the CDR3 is TGTGCCAGCAGCTTAGGTCCTTTTAGCCGAGAAGCTAATAATTCACCCCTCCACTTT.

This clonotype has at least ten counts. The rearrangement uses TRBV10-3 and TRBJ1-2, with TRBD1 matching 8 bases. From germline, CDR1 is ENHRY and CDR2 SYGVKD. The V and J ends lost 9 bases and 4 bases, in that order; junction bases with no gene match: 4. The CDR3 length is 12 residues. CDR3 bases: TGTGCCATAGCACAGGGGGTCTATGGCTACACCTTC. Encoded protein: CAIAQGVYGYTF.

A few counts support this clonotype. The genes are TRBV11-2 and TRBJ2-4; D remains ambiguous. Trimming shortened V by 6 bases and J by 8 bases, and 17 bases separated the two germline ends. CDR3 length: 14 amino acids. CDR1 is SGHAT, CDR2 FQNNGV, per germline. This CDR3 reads CASRPAPLADIQYF. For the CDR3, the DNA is TGTGCCAGCAGACCCGCGCCGCTTGCAGACATTCAGTACTTC.

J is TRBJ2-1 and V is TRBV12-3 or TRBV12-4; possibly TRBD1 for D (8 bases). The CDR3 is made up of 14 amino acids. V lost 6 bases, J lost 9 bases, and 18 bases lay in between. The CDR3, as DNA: TGTGCCAGCAGGCCGCCGGACAGGGAGGGTGAGCAGTTCTTC. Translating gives CASRPPDREGEQFF.

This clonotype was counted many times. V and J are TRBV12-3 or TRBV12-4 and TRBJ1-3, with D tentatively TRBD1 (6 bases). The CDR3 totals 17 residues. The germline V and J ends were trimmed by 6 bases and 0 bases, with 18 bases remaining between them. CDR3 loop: CASSPSGGTSSGNTIYF. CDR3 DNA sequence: TGTGCCAGCAGCCCAAGTGGGGGCACGAGCTCTGGAAACACCATATATTTT.

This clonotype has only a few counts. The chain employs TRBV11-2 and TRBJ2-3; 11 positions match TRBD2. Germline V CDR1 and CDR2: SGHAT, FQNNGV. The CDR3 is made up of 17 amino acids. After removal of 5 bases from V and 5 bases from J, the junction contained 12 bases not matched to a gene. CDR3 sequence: CASSPWGSGRAEDTQYF. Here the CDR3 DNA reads TGTGCCAGCAGCCCCTGGGGTAGCGGGAGGGCCGAAGATACGCAGTATTTT.

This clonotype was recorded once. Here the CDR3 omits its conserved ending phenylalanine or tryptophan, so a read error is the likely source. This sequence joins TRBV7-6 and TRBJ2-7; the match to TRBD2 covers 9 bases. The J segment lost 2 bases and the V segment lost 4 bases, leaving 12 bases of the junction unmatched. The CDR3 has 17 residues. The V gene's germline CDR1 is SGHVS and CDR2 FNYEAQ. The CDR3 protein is CASSSLLPTSGTYEQYL. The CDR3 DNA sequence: TGTGCCAGCAGCTCCCTCCTACCGACTAGCGGAACCTACGAGCAGTACTTA.

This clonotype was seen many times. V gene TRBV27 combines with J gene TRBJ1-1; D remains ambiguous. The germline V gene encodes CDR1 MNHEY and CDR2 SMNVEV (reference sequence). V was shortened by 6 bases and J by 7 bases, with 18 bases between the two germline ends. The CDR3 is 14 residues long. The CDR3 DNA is TGTGCCAGCAGGATCAACAGTGAAGGAGATGAAGCTTTCTTT. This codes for CASRINSEGDEAFF.

The CDR3 here is CASSFLRANEQFF. The CDR3 DNA reads as TGTGCCAGCAGTTTTTTGAGGGCGAATGAGCAGTTCTTC. This sequence joins TRBV28 and TRBJ2-1, with D possibly matching TRBD2 (5 bases). V was clipped by 3 bases and J by 7 bases, with 10 bases between them. The CDR3 contains 13 residues. CDR1 is MDHEN and CDR2 is SYDVKM in the germline V gene. Filled out from reference TRBV28 and TRBJ2-1, the complete variable domain reads DVKVTQSSRYLVKRTGEKVFLECVQDMDHENMFWYRQDPGLGLRLIYFSYDVKMKEKGDIPEGYSVSREKKERFSLILESASTNQTSMYLCASSFLRANEQFFGPGTRLTVL.

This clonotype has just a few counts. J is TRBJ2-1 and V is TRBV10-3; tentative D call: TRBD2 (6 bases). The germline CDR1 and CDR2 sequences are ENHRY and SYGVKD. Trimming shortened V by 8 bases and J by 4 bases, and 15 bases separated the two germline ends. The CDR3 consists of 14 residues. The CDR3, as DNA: TGTGCCATCGATACCGGGACTCGGTACAATGAGCAGTTCTTC. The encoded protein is CAIDTGTRYNEQFF.

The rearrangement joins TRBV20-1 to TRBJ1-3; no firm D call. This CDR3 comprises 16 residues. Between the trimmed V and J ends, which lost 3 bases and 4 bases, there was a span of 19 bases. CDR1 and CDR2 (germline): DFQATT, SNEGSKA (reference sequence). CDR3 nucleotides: TGCAGTGCTAGGGACCCTAAAAGGGAGTTGGGAAACACCATATATTTT. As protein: CSARDPKRELGNTIYF.

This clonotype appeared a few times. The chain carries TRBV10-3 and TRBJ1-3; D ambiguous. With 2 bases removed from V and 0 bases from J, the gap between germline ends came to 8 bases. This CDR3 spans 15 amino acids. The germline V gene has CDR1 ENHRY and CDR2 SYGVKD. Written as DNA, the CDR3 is TGTGCCATCAGTGAGGGCAGCCACTCTGGAAACACCATATATTTT. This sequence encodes CAISEGSHSGNTIYF.